The T cell receptor beta chain described here comes from a study of CD8 T cells in Susac syndrome. RNA, at about 0.45 to 1 ug, was reverse transcribed with random hexamers. TCRdb recomputed calls from the immunoSEQ multiplex PCR reads with MiXCR, one row per CDR3 protein. The sample lists roughly 120,000 distinct CDR3 sequences; approximately 94% were seen once. Germline-derived CDR1 and CDR2 are SGDLS and YYNGEE. The junction had 9 bases not matched to a gene; V was cut back by 0 bases and J by 7 bases. CDR3 length: 16 amino acids. The chain has TRBV9 and TRBJ1-1, with 10 bases aligning to TRBD1. The sequence was obtained from a human donor with multiple sclerosis. Input material: CD4+ T cells from PBMCs. For the CDR3, the DNA is TGTGCCAGCAGCGTAGATGGTATGACAGGGGGCGATGAAGCTTTCTTT. The encoded protein is CASSVDGMTGGDEAFF.